A selection of T cell receptor beta chains follows, all from one sample in a study of blood T cell repertoires in COVID-19. Sequenced by immunoSEQ multiplex PCR; TCRdb stores in-frame clones only, minus some. Of over 75,000 clones in the sample, 70% to 85% were seen once. Sample: peripheral blood. These receptors originate from a man aged 65 to 79 with acute or convalescent COVID-19. The CDR3 runs from the conserved cysteine through the conserved F or W. The D gene is left open where the match is weak. Expanded clones are given a class, and other clones once, few, many or no size at all.

j_gene: TRBJ2-1; d_gene: TRBD2; abundance: NA; v_gene: TRBV9; CDR3nt: TGTGCCAGCAGACCCCTCGCGGGGGGCTCCTACAATGAGCAGTTCTTC; CDR3aa: CASRPLAGGSYNEQFF
j_gene: TRBJ2-5; d_gene: TRBD1; abundance: NA; v_gene: TRBV5-1; CDR3nt: TGCGCCAGTAAACAGGGGTACGAGACCCAGTACTTC; CDR3aa: CASKQGYETQYF
j_gene: TRBJ1-2; d_gene: NA; abundance: few; v_gene: TRBV6-5; CDR3nt: TGTGCCAGCAGTTACTGGAGGGACCCTAACTATGGCTACACCTTC; CDR3aa: CASSYWRDPNYGYTF
j_gene: TRBJ1-5; d_gene: TRBD1; abundance: NA; v_gene: TRBV19; CDR3nt: TGTGCCAGTAGGCCAGGGGGCAGTCCTTGGGGACAGCCCCAGCATTTT; CDR3aa: CASRPGGSPWGQPQHF
j_gene: TRBJ1-4; d_gene: NA; abundance: NA; v_gene: TRBV14; CDR3nt: TGTGCCAGCAGCCACCCAAATTCCCCGGGAAAACTGTTTTTT; CDR3aa: CASSHPNSPGKLFF
j_gene: TRBJ2-1; d_gene: TRBD2; abundance: NA; v_gene: TRBV7-2; CDR3nt: TGTGCCAGCAGCTCCGGGAGCGGGGGAGCGTACAATGAGCAGTTCTTC; CDR3aa: CASSSGSGGAYNEQFF
j_gene: TRBJ1-1; d_gene: TRBD1; abundance: NA; v_gene: TRBV29-1; CDR3nt: TGCAGCGTTCGGGCTGACAGGGGAAACACTGAAGCTTTCTTT; CDR3aa: CSVRADRGNTEAFF
j_gene: TRBJ2-5; d_gene: NA; abundance: NA; v_gene: TRBV3-1/TRBV3-2; CDR3nt: TGTGCCAGCAGCCACTCCGGACAGCTCCTCCAAGAGACCCAGTACTTC; CDR3aa: CASSHSGQLLQETQYF
j_gene: TRBJ1-2; d_gene: NA; abundance: few; v_gene: TRBV7-2; CDR3nt: TGTGCCAGCAGCCCATCCAGGGGCTATGGCTACACCTTC; CDR3aa: CASSPSRGYGYTF
j_gene: TRBJ1-1; d_gene: NA; abundance: NA; v_gene: TRBV10-3; CDR3nt: TGTGCCATCAGTGAAAAGGGGTTGAACACTGAAGCTTTCTTT; CDR3aa: CAISEKGLNTEAFF
j_gene: TRBJ2-7; d_gene: NA; abundance: NA; v_gene: TRBV15; CDR3nt: TGTGCCACCAGCAGCCAGTCCCTTTACGAGCAGTACTTC; CDR3aa: CATSSQSLYEQYF
j_gene: TRBJ2-1; d_gene: TRBD2; abundance: NA; v_gene: TRBV9; CDR3nt: TGTGCCAGCAGCGATCGGACTAGCCGGAGCGGGTTTGAGCAGTTCTTC; CDR3aa: CASSDRTSRSGFEQFF
j_gene: TRBJ2-2; d_gene: TRBD2; abundance: NA; v_gene: TRBV30; CDR3nt: TGTGCCTGGAGTGGGGGGGGTCTAGCGATCACCGGGGAGCTGTTTTTT; CDR3aa: CAWSGGGLAITGELFF
j_gene: TRBJ1-2; d_gene: NA; abundance: NA; v_gene: TRBV6-6; CDR3nt: TGTGCCAGCAGTGAGGAGCTACCTCGGGGCTACACCTTC; CDR3aa: CASSEELPRGYTF
j_gene: TRBJ2-3; d_gene: TRBD1; abundance: NA; v_gene: TRBV5-1; CDR3nt: TGCGCCAGCAGCTCGGGACAGGGAGTGACAGATACGCAGTATTTT; CDR3aa: CASSSGQGVTDTQYF
j_gene: TRBJ1-2; d_gene: TRBD1; abundance: once; v_gene: TRBV24-1; CDR3nt: TGTGCCACCAGTGATGCAAAGACAGGGGCCGACTATGGCTACACCTTC; CDR3aa: CATSDAKTGADYGYTF
j_gene: TRBJ2-7; d_gene: TRBD1; abundance: few; v_gene: TRBV4-1; CDR3nt: TGCGCCAGCAGCCTTGGCCGAGACAGGGACGAGCAGTACTTC; CDR3aa: CASSLGRDRDEQYF
j_gene: TRBJ1-5; d_gene: NA; abundance: NA; v_gene: TRBV5-5; CDR3nt: TGTGCCAGCAGCTTGACAGGGCTTGGCGATCAGCCCCAGCATTTT; CDR3aa: CASSLTGLGDQPQHF
j_gene: TRBJ1-1; d_gene: NA; abundance: NA; v_gene: TRBV27; CDR3nt: TGTGCCAGCAGTTTAAATAGACAGATGAACACTGAAGCTTTCTTT; CDR3aa: CASSLNRQMNTEAFF
j_gene: TRBJ2-1; d_gene: TRBD1; abundance: NA; v_gene: TRBV15; CDR3nt: TGTGCCACCAGCACTATTCGTAGAGACAGGGTGAGGAATGAGCAGTTCTTC; CDR3aa: CATSTIRRDRVRNEQFF
j_gene: TRBJ1-1; d_gene: TRBD1; abundance: few; v_gene: TRBV27; CDR3nt: TGTGCCAGCAGGGCTTGGGACAGGGCGGTAAAAGCTTTCTTT; CDR3aa: CASRAWDRAVKAFF
j_gene: TRBJ2-3; d_gene: TRBD2; abundance: once; v_gene: TRBV11-2; CDR3nt: TGTGCCAGCAGCGGGGCGGGGACTAGTACAGATACGCAGTATTTT; CDR3aa: CASSGAGTSTDTQYF
j_gene: TRBJ2-2; d_gene: TRBD2; abundance: NA; v_gene: TRBV19; CDR3nt: TGTGCCAGTAGTATAGCAACGGGAGGGTCTACCGGGGAGCTGTTTTTT; CDR3aa: CASSIATGGSTGELFF
j_gene: TRBJ1-2; d_gene: TRBD1; abundance: NA; v_gene: TRBV28; CDR3nt: TGTGCCAGCAGCCCGGGACAGGGGGACTATGGCTACACCTTC; CDR3aa: CASSPGQGDYGYTF
j_gene: TRBJ2-4; d_gene: NA; abundance: NA; v_gene: TRBV20-1; CDR3nt: TGCAGTGCCCTCCGGAACATTCAGTACTTC; CDR3aa: CSALRNIQYF
j_gene: TRBJ1-5; d_gene: NA; abundance: NA; v_gene: TRBV19; CDR3nt: TGTGCCAGTAGTAATCAGTATGGCAATCAGCCCCAGCATTTT; CDR3aa: CASSNQYGNQPQHF
j_gene: TRBJ1-6; d_gene: NA; abundance: NA; v_gene: TRBV3-1/TRBV3-2; CDR3nt: TGTGCCAGCAGCCAAGAGACGGGAATCTCCTATAATTCACCCCTCCACTTT; CDR3aa: CASSQETGISYNSPLHF
j_gene: TRBJ2-1; d_gene: TRBD2; abundance: few; v_gene: TRBV19; CDR3nt: TGTGCCAGTAGTATGGCTAGCGGGGGGGCCCAGTTCTTC; CDR3aa: CASSMASGGAQFF
j_gene: TRBJ2-7; d_gene: TRBD2; abundance: NA; v_gene: TRBV7-2; CDR3nt: TGTGCCAGCAGCTTAGACGGGGGGGTTGACGAGCAGTACTTC; CDR3aa: CASSLDGGVDEQYF
j_gene: TRBJ2-2; d_gene: NA; abundance: once; v_gene: TRBV7-3; CDR3nt: TGTGCCAGCAGCCCTACCCAGACTAGAGCGAACACCGGGGAGCTGTTTTTT; CDR3aa: CASSPTQTRANTGELFF
j_gene: TRBJ2-1; d_gene: NA; abundance: NA; v_gene: TRBV10-2; CDR3nt: TGCGCCAGCAGTGAGTTGAGCCTCTCCTACAATGAGCAGTTCTTC; CDR3aa: CASSELSLSYNEQFF
j_gene: TRBJ2-5; d_gene: TRBD2; abundance: NA; v_gene: TRBV7-2; CDR3nt: TGTGCCAGCAGCTCAGCGGGACTAGCGGGGGGGCCGCGGGAGACCCAGTACTTC; CDR3aa: CASSSAGLAGGPRETQYF
j_gene: TRBJ2-7; d_gene: TRBD2; abundance: NA; v_gene: TRBV9; CDR3nt: TGTGCCAGCAGCGTAGCTAGCGGGGGGGCCGGGTCCTACGAGCAGTACTTC; CDR3aa: CASSVASGGAGSYEQYF
j_gene: TRBJ1-1; d_gene: NA; abundance: NA; v_gene: TRBV18; CDR3nt: TGTGCCAGCTCACCCGACGGAGCCATGAACACTGAAGCTTTCTTT; CDR3aa: CASSPDGAMNTEAFF
j_gene: TRBJ1-1; d_gene: NA; abundance: NA; v_gene: TRBV3-1/TRBV3-2; CDR3nt: TGTGCCAGCAGCCCCCGTCTGGAGCCCACTGAAGCTTTCTTT; CDR3aa: CASSPRLEPTEAFF
j_gene: TRBJ2-1; d_gene: TRBD2; abundance: NA; v_gene: TRBV5-4; CDR3nt: TGTGCCAGCAGCACTAGCGGGGGGGCCATTATCTACAATGAGCAGTTCTTC; CDR3aa: CASSTSGGAIIYNEQFF
j_gene: TRBJ1-2; d_gene: NA; abundance: many; v_gene: TRBV29-1; CDR3nt: TGCAGCGTTGCTGCTGGGGGCGCGTCCGGCTACACCTTC; CDR3aa: CSVAAGGASGYTF